The 23 T cell receptor beta chains listed next were all sequenced from one sample in a study of cytomegalovirus exposure and HLA in healthy donors. PCR amplification relied on 60 Vbeta primers (plus 13 Jbeta primers). Generated by immunoSEQ multiplex PCR, the TCRdb table keeps only in-frame clones and is missing some. The sample holds 110,000 or so clones, around 68% seen once. Material: PBMCs. The origin of the receptors is a woman aged 40 to 50 in good health and CMV-seropositive.

The chain uses TRBV4-1 and TRBJ1-1, with TRBD1 as a possible D gene (6 bases). Germline CDR1 is MGHRA and CDR2 is YSYEKL. This CDR3 comprises 18 residues. Trimming pared 4 bases from V and 2 bases from J, leaving 23 bases between. The CDR3 nucleotides are TGCGCCAGCAGCCGGGGCACCCTCGGACAGTCCCCTAACACTGAAGCTTTCTTT. It specifies CASSRGTLGQSPNTEAFF.

This clone was detected only a few times. The V gene is TRBV18, the J gene TRBJ2-1; 10 bases are shared with TRBD1. In germline, CDR1 is KGHSH, CDR2 LQKENI. The CDR3 extends over 15 amino acids. Unmatched junction bases numbered 2, after V lost 1 base and J lost 5 bases. The CDR3 bases are TGTGCCAGCTCACCACGACAGGGGGCTAACAATGAGCAGTTCTTC. Translated, it gives CASSPRQGANNEQFF.

The J gene is TRBJ2-1, the V gene TRBV10-3; TRBD2 aligns across 11 bases. Per germline, CDR1 ENHRY and CDR2 SYGVKD. J was trimmed by 6 bases and V by 4 bases; bases with no gene match: 14. This CDR3 has 18 residues. Written as DNA, the CDR3 is TGTGCCATCAGTGGTAGTATTCTGGCGGGACTAGCGGTCAATGAGCAGTTCTTC. Protein: CAISGSILAGLAVNEQFF.

This clone was observed a handful of times. This chain connects TRBV2 to TRBJ1-5, with a possible D match to TRBD1 (5 bases). CDR3 length: 15 amino acids. Germline assignment: CDR1 SNHLY and CDR2 FYNNEI. The V and J ends lost 5 bases and 3 bases respectively, with 14 bases between them. The CDR3 here is CASSQDPRVNQPQHF. The CDR3 DNA sequence: TGTGCCAGCAGTCAGGACCCCAGGGTCAATCAGCCCCAGCATTTT.

The gene calls are TRBV9 and TRBJ1-1, with D perhaps TRBD1 (6 bases). V lost 4 bases to trimming and J lost 5 bases, with 24 bases between them. This CDR3 is 17 amino acids long. Germline CDR1 SGDLS, CDR2 YYNGEE. In DNA form, the CDR3 reads TGTGCCAGCAGCTCCATACCCCGCAGACAGGATTGGACTGAAGCTTTCTTT. Translation: CASSSIPRRQDWTEAFF.

A few counts support this clone. The rearrangement joins TRBV9 to TRBJ2-1; TRBD2 agrees at 8 bases. After removal of 4 bases from V and 5 bases from J, the junction contained 14 bases not matched to a gene. CDR1 is SGDLS, CDR2 YYNGEE, per germline. The CDR3 is made up of 17 amino acids. For the CDR3, the DNA is TGTGCCAGCAGCCCGACAGCACCGGGGGGGGCCAACAATGAGCAGTTCTTC. Translating gives CASSPTAPGGANNEQFF.

The V call is TRBV10-3, the J call TRBJ2-1; TRBD2 matches 7 bases. The V gene's germline CDR1 is ENHRY and CDR2 SYGVKD. The CDR3 runs to 13 residues. Trimming at V came to 7 bases and at J to 3 bases, leaving 3 bases not matched to a gene. The CDR3 loop reads CAIMGGNYNEQFF. CDR3 coding DNA: TGTGCCATCATGGGGGGGAACTACAATGAGCAGTTCTTC.

The chain uses TRBV6-1 and TRBJ1-5; weak D call: TRBD1 (5 bases). The CDR3 totals 14 residues. CDR1 and CDR2 (germline): MNHNS, SASEGT. Between the trimmed V and J ends, which lost 4 bases and 3 bases, there was a span of 10 bases. The CDR3 sequence is CASSATGPNQPQHF. The CDR3 DNA follows: TGTGCCAGCAGTGCCACAGGTCCCAATCAGCCCCAGCATTTT.

The chain has TRBV7-3 and TRBJ2-1, with 9 nucleotides matching TRBD2. Germline CDR1 and CDR2: SGHTA and FQGTGA. The CDR3 totals 15 residues. J was trimmed by 7 bases and V by 5 bases; bases with no gene match: 9. The CDR3 region has the DNA TGTGCCAGCAGCCAGACCGGGACTAGCAAAAATGAGCAGTTCTTC. It yields the protein CASSQTGTSKNEQFF.

This rearrangement joins TRBV7-2 to TRBJ2-1, with D perhaps matching TRBD1 (5 bases). CDR1 and CDR2 (germline): SGHTA, FQGNSA. Between the trimmed V and J ends, which lost 3 bases and 4 bases, there was a span of 19 bases. The CDR3 is 17 amino acids. The CDR3 nucleotides read TGTGCCAGCAGCTTGAATGGTCAGGGTATTCGGTACAATGAGCAGTTCTTC. Translating it yields CASSLNGQGIRYNEQFF.

The chain links TRBV6-5 to TRBJ2-1; TRBD1 agrees at 9 bases. With V trimmed by 6 bases and J by 4 bases, 7 bases remained unmatched. Per the germline V gene, CDR1 is MNHEY and CDR2 is SVGAGI. CDR3 length: 15 amino acids. In DNA form, the CDR3 reads TGTGCCAGCAGGGACGACAGGGGGTCATACAATGAGCAGTTCTTC. Residues: CASRDDRGSYNEQFF.

This clone was detected only a few times. The sample carries other DNA sequences with the same CDR3. CDR3 loop: CAWSVQGQPQHF. In nucleotides, the CDR3 is TGTGCCTGGAGTGTTCAGGGACAGCCCCAGCATTTT. The chain carries TRBV30 and TRBJ1-5, with a weak D call TRBD1 (5 bases). Trimming left V 0 bases short and J 7 bases short, with 7 bases between. Germline V gene sequence: CDR1 GTSNPN, CDR2 SVGIG (reference sequence). The CDR3 has 12 residues.

The chain joins TRBV19 to TRBJ1-2, with 9 bases identical to TRBD1. Germline loops: CDR1 LNHDA, CDR2 SQIVND (reference sequence). This CDR3 is built from 16 residues. V shed 5 bases, J shed 2 bases, and the junction held 9 bases outside the gene matches. CDR3 protein: CASSPEQGAFNYGYTF. In nucleotides, the CDR3 is TGTGCCAGTAGTCCGGAACAGGGGGCCTTCAACTATGGCTACACCTTC.

This chain uses TRBV4-2 with TRBJ2-1; D is uncertain. CDR3 length equals 14 residues. V shed 4 bases and J shed 3 bases, with 10 bases lying between them. Germline V gene data show CDR1 as LGHNA and CDR2 as YNFKEQ. The CDR3 DNA sequence: TGTGCCAGCAGCCCTCCTTATCGCTACAATGAGCAGTTCTTC. Amino acid sequence: CASSPPYRYNEQFF.

In its sample, this clone was seen a few times. The chain combines TRBV7-2 with TRBJ1-2; D unclear. Germline values: CDR1 SGHTA, CDR2 FQGNSA. V lost 3 bases and J 0 bases, leaving 17 bases between the germline ends. The length of the CDR3 is 17 residues. The CDR3 DNA reads as TGTGCCAGCAGCTTCCCGTACGCGAGGAGAGCTAACTATGGCTACACCTTC. Protein: CASSFPYARRANYGYTF.

This clone was counted a single time. Here the CDR3 reads CASTRTVLAIRVEQFF. CDR3 in DNA: TGCGCCAGCACCCGGACAGTCCTAGCCATCAGGGTTGAGCAGTTCTTC. The chain combines TRBV4-1 with TRBJ2-1, with a weak D call TRBD1 (6 bases). V lost 7 bases and J 9 bases, leaving 25 bases between the germline ends. Germline assignment: CDR1 MGHRA and CDR2 YSYEKL. This CDR3 is 16 amino acids long.

The chain uses TRBV4-2 and TRBJ2-2, with 10 nucleotides matching TRBD2. The germline V gene has CDR1 LGHNA and CDR2 YNFKEQ. Trimming took 0 bases from V and 4 from J; bases not matched to a gene: 8. The CDR3 is 18 residues long. The CDR3 reads CASSQDWASGSSTGELFF. CDR3 nucleotide sequence: TGTGCCAGCAGCCAAGATTGGGCTAGCGGGAGTAGCACCGGGGAGCTGTTTTTT.

The V gene is TRBV5-1, the J gene TRBJ2-7, with 10 bases lining up with TRBD2. Germline CDR1 reads SGHRS; CDR2 reads YFSETQ. V lost 4 bases to trimming and J lost 0 bases; unmatched junction nucleotides: 16. The CDR3 has 19 amino acids. This chain's CDR3 is CASSPGNYPAGGTSYEQYF. CDR3 sequence (DNA): TGCGCCAGCAGCCCTGGAAACTACCCAGCGGGAGGGACCTCCTACGAGCAGTACTTC.

This chain uses TRBV18 with TRBJ1-5; D is possibly TRBD1 (6 bases). The CDR3 extends over 14 amino acids. Germline loops: CDR1 KGHSH, CDR2 LQKENI. V shed 3 bases and J shed 4 bases, with 10 bases lying between them. The CDR3 spells CASSPDTGNQPQHF. The DNA for the CDR3 is TGTGCCAGCTCACCTGATACAGGGAATCAGCCCCAGCATTTT.

This clone was recorded only once. The chain is built from TRBV7-9 and TRBJ2-5; 15 nucleotides align to TRBD2. Germline V lookup: CDR1 SEHNR, CDR2 FQNEAQ (reference sequence). V shed 0 bases and J 5 bases; nucleotides not matched to a gene: 1. CDR3 length: 16 amino acids. CDR3 bases: TGTGCCAGCAGCTTAGCGGGGACTAGCGGGAGGGAGACCCAGTACTTC. Protein sequence: CASSLAGTSGRETQYF.

This chain's CDR3 is CASSPKGGLTHNEQFF. CDR3 bases: TGTGCCAGCTCACCAAAAGGAGGTCTCACGCACAATGAGCAGTTCTTC. V gene TRBV18 combines with J gene TRBJ2-1; TRBD2 is a possible D gene (5 bases). This CDR3 contains 16 residues. CDR1 and CDR2 (germline): KGHSH, LQKENI. V dropped 2 bases and J dropped 5 bases, with 16 bases sitting between them.

The chain uses TRBV6-1 and TRBJ1-2; possibly TRBD1 for D (5 bases). The CDR3 is 16 residues long. V was shortened by 2 bases and J by 3 bases, with 16 bases between the two germline ends. Per germline, CDR1 MNHNS and CDR2 SASEGT. The CDR3 coding sequence is TGTGCCAGCAGTGAATCGATCGGGGGTTCTTACTATGGCTACACCTTC. As protein: CASSESIGGSYYGYTF.

The V and J genes are TRBV2 and TRBJ2-7, with a weak D call TRBD1 (6 bases). The germline CDR1 and CDR2 sequences are SNHLY and FYNNEI. V lost 9 bases, J lost 3 bases, and 12 bases lay in between. This CDR3 has 12 residues. This CDR3 is CASSDRLYEQYF. The DNA for the CDR3 is TGTGCCAGTTCGGACAGACTCTACGAGCAGTACTTC.